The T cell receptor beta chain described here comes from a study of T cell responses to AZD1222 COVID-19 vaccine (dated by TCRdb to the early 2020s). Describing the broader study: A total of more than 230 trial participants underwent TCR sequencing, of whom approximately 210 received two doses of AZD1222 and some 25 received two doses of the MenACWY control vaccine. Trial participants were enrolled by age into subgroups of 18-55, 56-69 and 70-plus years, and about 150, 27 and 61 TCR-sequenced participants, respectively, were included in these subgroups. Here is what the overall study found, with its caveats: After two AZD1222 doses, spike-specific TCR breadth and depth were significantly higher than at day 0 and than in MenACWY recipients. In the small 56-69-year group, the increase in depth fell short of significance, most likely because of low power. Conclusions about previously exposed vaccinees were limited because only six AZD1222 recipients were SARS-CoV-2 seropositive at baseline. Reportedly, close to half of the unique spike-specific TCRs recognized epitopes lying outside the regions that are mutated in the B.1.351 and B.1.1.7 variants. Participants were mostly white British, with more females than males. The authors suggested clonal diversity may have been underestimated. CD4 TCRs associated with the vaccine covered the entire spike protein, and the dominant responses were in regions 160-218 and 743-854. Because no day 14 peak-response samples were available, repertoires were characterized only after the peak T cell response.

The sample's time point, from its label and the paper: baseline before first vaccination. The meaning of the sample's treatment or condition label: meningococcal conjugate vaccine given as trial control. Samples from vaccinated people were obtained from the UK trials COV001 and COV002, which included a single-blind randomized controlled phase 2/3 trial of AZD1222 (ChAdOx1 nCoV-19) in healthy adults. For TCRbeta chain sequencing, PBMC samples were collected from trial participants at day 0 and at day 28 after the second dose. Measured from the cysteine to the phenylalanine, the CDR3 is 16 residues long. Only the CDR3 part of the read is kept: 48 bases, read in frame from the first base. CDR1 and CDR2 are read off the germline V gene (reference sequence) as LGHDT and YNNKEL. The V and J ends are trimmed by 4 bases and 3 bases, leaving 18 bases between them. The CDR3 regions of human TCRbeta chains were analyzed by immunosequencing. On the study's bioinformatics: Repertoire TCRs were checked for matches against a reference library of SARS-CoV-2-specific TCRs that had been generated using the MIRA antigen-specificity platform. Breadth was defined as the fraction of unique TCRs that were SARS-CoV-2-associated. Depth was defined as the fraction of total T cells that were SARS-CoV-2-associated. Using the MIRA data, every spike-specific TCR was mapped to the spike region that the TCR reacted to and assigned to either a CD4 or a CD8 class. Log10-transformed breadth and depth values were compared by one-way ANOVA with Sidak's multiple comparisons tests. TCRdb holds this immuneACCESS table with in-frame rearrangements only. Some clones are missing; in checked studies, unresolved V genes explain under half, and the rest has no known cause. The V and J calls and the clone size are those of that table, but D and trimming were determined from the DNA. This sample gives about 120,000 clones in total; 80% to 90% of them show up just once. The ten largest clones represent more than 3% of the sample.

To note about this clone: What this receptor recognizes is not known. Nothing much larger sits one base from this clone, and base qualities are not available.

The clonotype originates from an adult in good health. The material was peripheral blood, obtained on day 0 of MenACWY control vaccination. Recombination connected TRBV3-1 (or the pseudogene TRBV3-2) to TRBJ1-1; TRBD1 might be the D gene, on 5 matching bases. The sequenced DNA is TGTGCCAGCAGCCTGCGGTGGGGCAGGGCGTACACTGAAGCTTTCTTT. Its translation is CASSLRWGRAYTEAFF.